This note documents a single T cell receptor (beta chain) sequence. Its matching antigen is unknown. Method: immunoSEQ multiplex PCR; TCRdb's copy keeps in-frame clones and lacks some. The data show 25,000 to 30,000 clones, with approximately 84% seen just once and roughly 9.9% held by the top ten. This entry is derived from a study of early stage breast cancer tumors. Overall study context: Samples were sequenced at about 10-fold average coverage.

CDR3 size: 13 residues. Trimming removed 4 bases at V and 4 bases at J, with 10 bases between. Per germline, CDR1 MRHNA and CDR2 SNTAGT. Study-level results: Tumor and normal breast were distinguished via blood comparison in about 90% of the 16 patients.

Source material: blood. The chain employs TRBV6-4 and TRBJ1-1, with D perhaps matching TRBD1 (5 bases). This receptor was obtained from a person between 45 and 65 years old with breast cancer. The CDR3: CASSGGWGTEAFF. CDR3 DNA sequence: TGTGCCAGCAGTGGGGGGTGGGGCACTGAAGCTTTCTTT.